These 14 T cell receptor beta chains were sequenced from one sample in a study of regulatory T cells in long-lasting Graves disease. The time point here: persistent/refractory GD, antithyroid drugs over 5 years with positive TRAb. PBMC RNA served as the TCR library source. Combining iRepertoire HTBI primers with Arm-PCR of CDR3 regions, the authors built TCR beta libraries. TCRdb ran MiXCR on the multiplex PCR reads and lists one entry per CDR3 protein. The sample holds 400,000 to 600,000 distinct CDR3 sequences, 20% to 25% seen once. The sequencing here drew on peripheral blood mononuclear cells (PBMCs), taken when the disease was refractory, from a patient treated with antithyroid drugs. The receptors derive from a female donor with Graves disease.

This rearrangement joins TRBV12-3 or TRBV12-4 to TRBJ1-1; D gene unclear. This CDR3 has 15 residues. Trimming left V 2 bases short and J 0 bases short, with 10 bases between. The CDR3 is CASSLRRVMNTEAFF. The CDR3 DNA sequence: TGTGCCAGCAGTTTACGAAGGGTGATGAACACTGAAGCTTTCTTT.

The V gene is TRBV7-2, the J gene TRBJ1-5; a weak D match, TRBD1 (5 bases). Trimming took off 0 bases at V and 0 bases at J, with 9 bases between the two ends. CDR1 and CDR2 (germline): SGHTA, FQGNSA. The CDR3 spans 16 residues. This CDR3 is CASSLARGYSNQPQHF. The CDR3 coding sequence is TGTGCCAGCAGCTTAGCGCGGGGCTATAGCAATCAGCCCCAGCATTTT.

This chain joins TRBV27 and TRBJ2-2; 9 bases match TRBD1. CDR1 and CDR2 (germline): MNHEY, SMNVEV (reference sequence). The CDR3 loop spans 16 amino acids. The V and J ends lost 5 bases and 7 bases, in that order; junction bases with no gene match: 11. The CDR3 reads CASSPSDRGIIGELFF. The CDR3 DNA reads TGTGCCAGCAGTCCCAGCGACAGGGGGATCATCGGGGAGCTGTTTTTT.

This rearrangement joins TRBV27 to TRBJ1-1; 10 bases line up with TRBD1. CDR3 length: 19 amino acids. Germline V gene data show CDR1 as MNHEY and CDR2 as SMNVEV (reference sequence). The V segment lost 3 bases and the J segment 5 bases; nucleotides outside the gene matches: 18. CDR3 DNA: TGTGCCAGCAGTTTTGACCCCCGGGACAGGGGAAAAGGGGGGACTGAAGCTTTCTTT. It encodes CASSFDPRDRGKGGTEAFF.

The chain uses TRBV11-2 and TRBJ1-5; TRBD1 is a possible D gene (5 bases). The germline CDR1 and CDR2 sequences are SGHAT and FQNNGV. This CDR3 has 12 residues. V dropped 4 bases and J dropped 9 bases, with 10 bases sitting between them. The CDR3 DNA is TGTGCCAGCAGCTCCCCCGGGGGGCCCCAGCATTTT. This gives the protein CASSSPGGPQHF.

V gene TRBV28 combines with J gene TRBJ2-3, with 8 bases fitting TRBD2. Per germline, CDR1 MDHEN and CDR2 SYDVKM. Trimming at V came to 8 bases and at J to 1 base, leaving 8 bases not matched to a gene. This CDR3 is 15 amino acids long. CDR3 residues: CASGPGGVGTDTQYF. In DNA, the CDR3 is TGTGCCAGCGGGCCGGGGGGGGTGGGCACAGATACGCAGTATTTT. Filled out from reference TRBV28 and TRBJ2-3, the complete variable domain reads DVKVTQSSRYLVKRTGEKVFLECVQDMDHENMFWYRQDPGLGLRLIYFSYDVKMKEKGDIPEGYSVSREKKERFSLILESASTNQTSMYLCASGPGGVGTDTQYFGPGTRLTVL.

This clonotype was seen many times. V gene TRBV20-1 combines with J gene TRBJ1-5, with TRBD1 as a possible D gene (5 bases). The V and J ends lost 0 bases and 0 bases respectively, with 9 bases between them. Germline V gene lookup returns CDR1 DFQATT and CDR2 SNEGSKA (reference sequence). CDR3 length: 15 residues. The CDR3 spells CSAREAGYSNQPQHF. The CDR3 nucleotides are TGCAGTGCTAGAGAGGCAGGGTATAGCAATCAGCCCCAGCATTTT.

The chain has TRBV12-3 or TRBV12-4 and TRBJ2-3, with TRBD2 identical over 8 bases. The length of the CDR3 is 14 residues. V was pared by 2 bases and J by 4 bases, with 2 bases of the junction left unmatched. CDR3 in DNA: TGTGCCAGCAGTTTAACGGGGGGGGCAGATACGCAGTATTTT. This encodes CASSLTGGADTQYF.

This clonotype was counted ten times or more. The V and J genes are TRBV28 and TRBJ2-7, with D possibly TRBD1 on 7 matching bases. The ends were cut back, 1 base at V and 3 bases at J, with 10 bases in the middle. The CDR3 length is 14 residues. Germline CDR1 reads MDHEN; CDR2 reads SYDVKM. The CDR3 sequence is CASSLSGGGYEQYF. CDR3 bases: TGTGCCAGCAGTTTATCAGGGGGAGGCTACGAGCAGTACTTC.

On this clonotype itself: A much larger clonotype is one base distant, so this may be a read error. V and J are TRBV6-1 and TRBJ1-2, with D unresolved. CDR1 MNHNS and CDR2 SASEGT come from the germline V gene. The CDR3 runs to 14 residues. CDR3 loop: CASVEDGANCGYTF. The CDR3 DNA follows: TGTGCCAGCGTAGAGGACGGAGCTAACTGTGGCTACACCTTC.

The chain links TRBV29-1 to TRBJ1-3, with 10 bases fitting TRBD1. The CDR3 runs to 14 residues. Looked up from germline, CDR1 is SQVTM and CDR2 is ANQGSEA. The V and J ends lost 5 bases and 3 bases, in that order; junction bases with no gene match: 4. The CDR3: CSVMTGGIGNTIYF. As DNA, the CDR3 is TGCAGCGTTATGACAGGGGGCATTGGAAACACCATATATTTT. The variable domain in full, with the rest retrieved from reference TRBV29-1 and TRBJ1-3, is SAVISQKPSRDICQRGTSLTIQCQVDSQVTMMFWYRQQPGQSLTLIATANQGSEATYESGFVIDKFPISRPNLTFSTLTVSNMSPEDSSIYLCSVMTGGIGNTIYFGEGSWLTVV.

Ten or more counts support this clonotype. This rearrangement joins TRBV27 to TRBJ1-2, with D possibly being TRBD1 (6 bases). V lost 3 bases to trimming and J lost 5 bases, with 22 bases between them. The length of the CDR3 is 17 residues. Germline loops: CDR1 MNHEY, CDR2 SMNVEV (reference sequence). For the CDR3, the DNA is TGTGCCAGCAGTTTTTGGGACAACCTAAGGGGAACTTATGGCTACACCTTC. Its translation is CASSFWDNLRGTYGYTF.

This clonotype appeared a few times. V is TRBV5-1 and J is TRBJ2-2; 7 nucleotides align to TRBD1. The CDR3 spans 15 residues. Looked up from germline, CDR1 is SGHRS and CDR2 is YFSETQ. V trimming: 4 bases; J trimming: 5 bases; junction bases outside the gene matches: 8. The CDR3 loop is CASSLRDSPTGELFF. In DNA form, the CDR3 reads TGCGCCAGCAGCCTCCGGGACAGCCCTACCGGGGAGCTGTTTTTT.

The rearrangement links TRBV19 to TRBJ2-5; D may be TRBD1 (6 bases). V was cut by 5 bases and J by 11 bases, with 15 bases left in between. Germline V gene sequence: CDR1 LNHDA, CDR2 SQIVND (reference sequence). The CDR3 is made up of 12 amino acids. This chain's CDR3 is CASSDPQRGQYF. The CDR3 nucleotides are TGTGCCAGTAGTGACCCTCAGAGGGGGCAGTACTTC.